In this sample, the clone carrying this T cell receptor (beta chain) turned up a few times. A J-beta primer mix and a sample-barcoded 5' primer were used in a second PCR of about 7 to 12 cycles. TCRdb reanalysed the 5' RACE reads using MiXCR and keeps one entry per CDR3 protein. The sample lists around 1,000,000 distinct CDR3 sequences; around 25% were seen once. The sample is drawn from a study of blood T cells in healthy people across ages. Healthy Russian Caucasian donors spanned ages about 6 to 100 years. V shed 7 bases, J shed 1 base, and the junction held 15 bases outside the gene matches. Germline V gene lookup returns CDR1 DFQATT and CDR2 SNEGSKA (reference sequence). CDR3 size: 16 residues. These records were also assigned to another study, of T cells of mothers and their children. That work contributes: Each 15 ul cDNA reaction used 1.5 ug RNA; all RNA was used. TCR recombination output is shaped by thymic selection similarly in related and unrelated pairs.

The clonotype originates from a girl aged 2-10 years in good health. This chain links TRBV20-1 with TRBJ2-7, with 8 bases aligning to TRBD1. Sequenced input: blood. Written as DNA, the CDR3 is TGCAGTGTCGGTCAGGGGGCTAGTGACTCTTCCTACGAGCAGTACTTC. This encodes CSVGQGASDSSYEQYF.